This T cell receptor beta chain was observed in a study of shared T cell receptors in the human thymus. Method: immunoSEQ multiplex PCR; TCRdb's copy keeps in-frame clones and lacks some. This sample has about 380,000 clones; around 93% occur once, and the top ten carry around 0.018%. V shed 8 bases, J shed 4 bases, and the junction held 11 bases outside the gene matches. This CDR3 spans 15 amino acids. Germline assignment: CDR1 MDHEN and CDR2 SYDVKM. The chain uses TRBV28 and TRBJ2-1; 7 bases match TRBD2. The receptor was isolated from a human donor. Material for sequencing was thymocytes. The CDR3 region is CASHNPGLPYNEQFF. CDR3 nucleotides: TGTGCCAGCCATAACCCGGGACTACCTTACAATGAGCAGTTCTTC.